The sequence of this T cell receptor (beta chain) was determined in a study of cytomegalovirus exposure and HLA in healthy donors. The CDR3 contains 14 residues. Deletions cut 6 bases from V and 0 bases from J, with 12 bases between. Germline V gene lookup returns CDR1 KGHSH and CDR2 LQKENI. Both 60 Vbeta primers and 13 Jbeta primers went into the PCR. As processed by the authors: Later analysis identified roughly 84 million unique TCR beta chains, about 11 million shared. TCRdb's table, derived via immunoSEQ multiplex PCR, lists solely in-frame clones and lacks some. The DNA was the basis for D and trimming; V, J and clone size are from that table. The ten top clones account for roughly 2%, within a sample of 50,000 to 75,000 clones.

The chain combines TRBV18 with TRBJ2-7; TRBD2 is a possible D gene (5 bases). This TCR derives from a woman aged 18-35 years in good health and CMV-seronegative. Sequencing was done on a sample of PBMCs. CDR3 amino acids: CASSRGQASYEQYF. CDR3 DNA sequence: TGTGCCAGCTCCCGCGGGCAGGCCTCCTACGAGCAGTACTTC.